This entry concerns a single TCR beta chain. CDR1 is SGDLS and CDR2 is YYNGEE in the germline V gene. The V gene end was trimmed by 0 bases and the J gene end by 5 bases; junction bases not matched to a gene: 5. This CDR3 is 15 amino acids long. The record originates from a study of response to subunit inactivated influenza vaccine. TCRdb called the RT-PCR reads again in MiXCR, with one record for every CDR3 protein. Here the sample spans hundreds of thousands of distinct CDR3 sequences, around 13% being singletons. The sequence was obtained from a man in his fifties or sixties who received an inactivated influenza vaccine. This specimen was PBMCs from blood, taken 14 to 15 days before vaccination. The chain recombines TRBV9 with TRBJ2-1; 7 positions agree with TRBD1. CDR3 sequence: CASSVGGTADNEQFF. The CDR3 DNA sequence: TGTGCCAGCAGCGTAGGGGGGACAGCAGACAATGAGCAGTTCTTC.